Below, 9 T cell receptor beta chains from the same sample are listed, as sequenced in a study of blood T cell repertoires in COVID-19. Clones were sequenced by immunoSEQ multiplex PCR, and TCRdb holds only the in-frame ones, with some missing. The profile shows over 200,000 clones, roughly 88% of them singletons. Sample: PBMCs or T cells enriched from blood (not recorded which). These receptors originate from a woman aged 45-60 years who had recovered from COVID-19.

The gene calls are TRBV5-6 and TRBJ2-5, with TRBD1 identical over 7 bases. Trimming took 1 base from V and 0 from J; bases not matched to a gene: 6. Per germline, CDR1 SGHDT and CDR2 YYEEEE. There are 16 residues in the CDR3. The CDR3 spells CASSLRVTGYQETQYF. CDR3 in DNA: TGTGCCAGCAGCTTGCGTGTGACAGGGTACCAAGAGACCCAGTACTTC.

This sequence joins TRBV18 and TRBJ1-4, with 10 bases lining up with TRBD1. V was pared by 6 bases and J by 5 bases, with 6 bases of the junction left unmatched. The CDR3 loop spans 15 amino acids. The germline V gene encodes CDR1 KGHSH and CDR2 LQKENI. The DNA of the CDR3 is TGTGCCAGCTCGCCTAGGACAGGGGGGAATGAAAAACTGTTTTTT. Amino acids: CASSPRTGGNEKLFF.

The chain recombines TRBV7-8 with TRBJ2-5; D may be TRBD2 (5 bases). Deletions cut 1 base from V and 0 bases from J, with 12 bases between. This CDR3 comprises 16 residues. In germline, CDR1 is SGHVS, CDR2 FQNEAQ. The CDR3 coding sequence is TGTGCCAGCAGCTTAGGGTTCCAGCGGAACCAAGAGACCCAGTACTTC. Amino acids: CASSLGFQRNQETQYF.

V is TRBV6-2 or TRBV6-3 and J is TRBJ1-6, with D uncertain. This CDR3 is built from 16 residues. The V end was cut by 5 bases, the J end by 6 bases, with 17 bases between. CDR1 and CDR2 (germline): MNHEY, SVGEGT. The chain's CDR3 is CASSPTPGRSNSPLHF. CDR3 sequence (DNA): TGTGCCAGCAGTCCCACCCCGGGAAGAAGTAATTCACCCCTCCACTTT.

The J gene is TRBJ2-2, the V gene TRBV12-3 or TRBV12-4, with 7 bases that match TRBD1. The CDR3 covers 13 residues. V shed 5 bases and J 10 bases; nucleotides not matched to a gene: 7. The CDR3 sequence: CASSLRQGVELFF. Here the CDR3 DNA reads TGTGCCAGCAGTCTCCGACAGGGAGTGGAGCTGTTTTTT.

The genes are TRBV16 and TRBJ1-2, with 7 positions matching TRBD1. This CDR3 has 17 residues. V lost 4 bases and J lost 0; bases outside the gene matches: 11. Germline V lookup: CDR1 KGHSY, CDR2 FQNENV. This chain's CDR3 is CASSPGQASKPNYGYTF. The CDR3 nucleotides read TGTGCCAGCAGCCCTGGACAGGCGTCCAAACCTAACTATGGCTACACCTTC.

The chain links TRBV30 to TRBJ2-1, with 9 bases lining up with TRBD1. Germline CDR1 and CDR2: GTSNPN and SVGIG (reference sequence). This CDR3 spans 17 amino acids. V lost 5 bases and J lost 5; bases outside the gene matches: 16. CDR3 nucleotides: TGTGCCTGGGGGAGGGGCTTGGGACAGGGAATCAACAATGAGCAGTTCTTC. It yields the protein CAWGRGLGQGINNEQFF.

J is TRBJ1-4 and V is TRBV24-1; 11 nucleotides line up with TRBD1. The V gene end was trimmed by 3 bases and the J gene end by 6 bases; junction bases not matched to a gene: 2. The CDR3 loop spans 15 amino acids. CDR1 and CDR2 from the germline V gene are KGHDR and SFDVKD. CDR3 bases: TGTGCCACCAGTGATATGGGACAGGGGGATGAAAAACTGTTTTTT. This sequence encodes CATSDMGQGDEKLFF.

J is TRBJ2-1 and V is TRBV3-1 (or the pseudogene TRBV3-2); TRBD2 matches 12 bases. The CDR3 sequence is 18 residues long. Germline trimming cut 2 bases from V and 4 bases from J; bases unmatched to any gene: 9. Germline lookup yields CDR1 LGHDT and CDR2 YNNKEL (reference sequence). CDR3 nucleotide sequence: TGTGCCAGCAGCCAAAGGCTAGCGGGAGGGGATAAATACAATGAGCAGTTCTTC. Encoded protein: CASSQRLAGGDKYNEQFF.